A single sample is the source of the 12 T cell receptor beta chains below, sequenced in a study of blood T cell repertoires in COVID-19. Produced via immunoSEQ multiplex PCR; TCRdb's table is partial and in-frame only. The sample includes under 250,000 clones, approximately 88% of them seen just once. The sequenced sample was PBMCs or T cells enriched from blood (not recorded which). These receptor sequences come from a woman aged 40 to 55 who had been exposed to COVID-19.

This rearrangement joins TRBV3-1 (or the pseudogene TRBV3-2) to TRBJ2-2; 9 bases fit TRBD2. The germline V gene has CDR1 LGHDT and CDR2 YNNKEL (reference sequence). J lost 2 bases, V lost 4 bases, and 5 bases had no gene match. The CDR3 runs 16 residues. As DNA, the CDR3 is TGTGCCAGCAGCCCTGGGACTAGCTTTAACACCGGGGAGCTGTTTTTT. Translated, it gives CASSPGTSFNTGELFF.

This clone was recorded a few times. This chain uses TRBV9 with TRBJ1-1; tentatively, D is TRBD1 (6 bases). Germline-derived CDR1 and CDR2 are SGDLS and YYNGEE. The V gene lost 5 bases and the J gene lost 5 bases, with 13 bases spanning the gap. This CDR3 region has 13 residues. Here the CDR3 reads CASSRQAETEAFF. The CDR3 DNA follows: TGTGCCAGCAGTAGACAGGCTGAGACTGAAGCTTTCTTT.

The chain has TRBV5-4 and TRBJ2-2, with no clear D. The CDR3 is made up of 15 amino acids. The V gene lost 4 bases and the J gene lost 6 bases, with 16 bases spanning the gap. Germline V lookup: CDR1 SGHNT, CDR2 YYREEE (reference sequence). The CDR3 nucleotides read TGTGCCAGCAGCCGAGGCCAAAGAGGTTCCGGGGAGCTGTTTTTT. This codes for CASSRGQRGSGELFF.

This sequence joins TRBV19 and TRBJ2-1; D remains ambiguous. Deletions cut 4 bases from V and 9 bases from J, with 10 bases between. The germline CDR1 and CDR2 sequences are LNHDA and SQIVND (reference sequence). This CDR3 has 12 amino acids. CDR3 coding DNA: TGTGCCAGTAGTAGGGCCCTTTCTGAGCAGTTCTTC. Translation: CASSRALSEQFF. Together with reference TRBV19 and TRBJ2-1, the CDR3 gives the full variable domain: DGGITQSPKYLFRKEGQNVTLSCEQNLNHDAMYWYRQDPGQGLRLIYYSQIVNDFQKGDIAEGYSVSREKKESFPLTVTSAQKNPTAFYLCASSRALSEQFFGPGTRLTVL.

This rearrangement joins TRBV9 to TRBJ2-5; TRBD1 aligns across 8 bases. Germline CDR1 is SGDLS and CDR2 is YYNGEE. This CDR3 has 14 residues. V was clipped by 2 bases and J by 4 bases; unmatched bases: 4. In nucleotides, the CDR3 is TGTGCCAGCAGCGTTCAGGGGGCTTTAGAGACCCAGTACTTC. Protein sequence: CASSVQGALETQYF.

This chain joins TRBV19 and TRBJ2-1; unclear D gene. V was pared by 3 bases and J by 4 bases, with 4 bases between. Germline V gives CDR1 LNHDA, CDR2 SQIVND (reference sequence). The length of the CDR3 is 12 residues. The CDR3 DNA is TGTGCCAGTAGTATCCGTTACAATGAGCAGTTCTTC. As protein: CASSIRYNEQFF.

The genes are TRBV29-1 and TRBJ1-2; 7 bases fit TRBD1. Germline CDR1 reads SQVTM; CDR2 reads ANQGSEA. CDR3 length equals 16 residues. V trimming: 5 bases; J trimming: 1 base; junction bases outside the gene matches: 13. The DNA of the CDR3 is TGCAGCGTTAAACCCCTCCGACAGGGTGATAACTATGGCTACACCTTC. The encoded protein is CSVKPLRQGDNYGYTF. Combining the CDR3 with reference TRBV29-1 and TRBJ1-2 gives the whole variable domain SAVISQKPSRDICQRGTSLTIQCQVDSQVTMMFWYRQQPGQSLTLIATANQGSEATYESGFVIDKFPISRPNLTFSTLTVSNMSPEDSSIYLCSVKPLRQGDNYGYTFGSGTRLTVV.

The chain has TRBV10-3 and TRBJ1-3, with D possibly TRBD1 on 6 matching bases. The CDR3 sequence is 14 residues long. V was pared by 3 bases and J by 4 bases, with 10 bases between. Germline CDR1 reads ENHRY; CDR2 reads SYGVKD. CDR3 bases: TGTGCCATCAGTGACAACAGGGAGGGAAACACCATATATTTT. It translates to CAISDNREGNTIYF.

The chain combines TRBV19 with TRBJ1-4, with 7 bases matching TRBD1. With V trimmed by 5 bases and J by 6 bases, 6 bases remained unmatched. This CDR3 contains 14 residues. Germline CDR1 reads LNHDA; CDR2 reads SQIVND (reference sequence). The chain's CDR3 is CASSPGTVDEKLFF. DNA for the CDR3: TGTGCCAGTAGTCCCGGGACAGTCGATGAAAAACTGTTTTTT.

V usage is TRBV10-3 and J usage is TRBJ1-2; perhaps TRBD1 as D (6 bases). Trimming cost V 4 bases and J 5 bases, with 14 bases left between them. The germline CDR1 and CDR2 sequences are ENHRY and SYGVKD. The CDR3 is 14 amino acids. The chain's CDR3 is CAISVGRGRYGYTF. The CDR3 DNA sequence: TGTGCCATCAGTGTGGGCAGGGGCAGGTATGGCTACACCTTC.

The chain employs TRBV29-1 and TRBJ2-5; tentative D call: TRBD1 (6 bases). In germline, CDR1 is SQVTM, CDR2 ANQGSEA. This CDR3 is 12 amino acids long. Trimming removed 5 bases from V and 7 bases from J, with 14 bases in between. The CDR3, as DNA: TGCAGCGTTATCCGGGACACAAGGACCCAGTACTTC. Residues: CSVIRDTRTQYF. Drawing the rest from reference TRBV29-1 and TRBJ2-5, the complete variable domain is SAVISQKPSRDICQRGTSLTIQCQVDSQVTMMFWYRQQPGQSLTLIATANQGSEATYESGFVIDKFPISRPNLTFSTLTVSNMSPEDSSIYLCSVIRDTRTQYFGPGTRLLVL.

The chain employs TRBV28 and TRBJ2-3; D may be TRBD2 (5 bases). Trimming stripped 2 bases from V and 5 bases from J, with 26 bases between. Germline-derived CDR1 and CDR2 are MDHEN and SYDVKM. This CDR3 has 19 residues. The CDR3 protein is CASSLPELPGEQLGDTQYF. The CDR3 bases are TGTGCCAGCAGTTTACCGGAACTACCCGGGGAACAACTAGGAGATACGCAGTATTTT.